Following are 19 T cell receptor beta chains from one sample sequenced in a study of cytomegalovirus exposure and HLA in healthy donors. Profiling relied on immunoSEQ multiplex PCR, and the TCRdb table lists in-frame clones only, not all of them. The repertoire holds roughly 70,000 clones, with around 85% as singletons. What was sequenced was PBMCs. Every receptor here comes from a man aged 25-40 years in good health and CMV-seronegative.

The V gene is TRBV5-1, the J gene TRBJ1-4; D unclear. The ends were cut back, 1 base at V and 8 bases at J, with 9 bases in the middle. The CDR3 runs to 13 residues. Germline assignment: CDR1 SGHRS and CDR2 YFSETQ. For the CDR3, the DNA is TGCGCCAGCAGCTTGTTTGGGGAGGAAAAACTGTTTTTT. It yields the protein CASSLFGEEKLFF.

The J gene is TRBJ1-1, the V gene TRBV18, with D unclear. This CDR3 region has 14 residues. Germline assignment: CDR1 KGHSH and CDR2 LQKENI. Trimming took off 4 bases at V and 1 base at J, with 10 bases between the two ends. The CDR3 nucleotides are TGTGCCAGCTCACTTATCGCCGGGAACACTGAAGCTTTCTTT. It codes for CASSLIAGNTEAFF.

The chain employs TRBV19 and TRBJ1-1; 10 bases align to TRBD1. The CDR3 consists of 12 residues. V shed 7 bases and J 10 bases; nucleotides not matched to a gene: 6. CDR1 and CDR2 (germline): LNHDA, SQIVND (reference sequence). The CDR3 region is CASTRRDRGAFF. The DNA for the CDR3 is TGTGCCAGTACCCGACGGGACAGGGGAGCTTTCTTT. The full variable domain, its missing parts supplied by reference TRBV19 and TRBJ1-1, is DGGITQSPKYLFRKEGQNVTLSCEQNLNHDAMYWYRQDPGQGLRLIYYSQIVNDFQKGDIAEGYSVSREKKESFPLTVTSAQKNPTAFYLCASTRRDRGAFFGQGTRLTVV.

The V call is TRBV10-1, the J call TRBJ1-3; D not certain. Germline CDR1 reads WNHNN; CDR2 reads SYGVQD (reference sequence). V was pared by 4 bases and J by 4 bases, with 17 bases between. There are 16 residues in the CDR3. The CDR3 spells CASSGPVHPSGNTIYF. DNA for the CDR3: TGCGCCAGCAGTGGGCCAGTTCACCCGTCGGGAAACACCATATATTTT.

The chain has TRBV6-5 and TRBJ1-1; maybe TRBD1 (5 bases). This CDR3 contains 13 residues. Trimming shortened V by 4 bases and J by 4 bases, and 10 bases separated the two germline ends. Germline CDR1 MNHEY, CDR2 SVGAGI. CDR3 amino acids: CASSLGGGTEAFF. The CDR3 nucleotides read TGTGCCAGCAGTTTGGGGGGAGGCACTGAAGCTTTCTTT.

The rearrangement joins TRBV19 to TRBJ1-1, with TRBD1 as a possible D gene (5 bases). This CDR3 has 13 residues. V lost 3 bases, J lost 4 bases, and 9 bases lay in between. Per the germline V gene, CDR1 is LNHDA and CDR2 is SQIVND (reference sequence). The CDR3 nucleotides are TGTGCCAGTAGTATGGAGGGGTTCACTGAAGCTTTCTTT. Protein: CASSMEGFTEAFF.

A single count supports this clone. The chain links TRBV28 to TRBJ2-5; 7 bases are shared with TRBD2. The junction had 10 bases not matched to a gene; V was cut back by 8 bases and J by 7 bases. CDR1 MDHEN and CDR2 SYDVKM come from the germline V gene. The CDR3 is 13 amino acids. The CDR3 loop is CASLGIWGGTQYF. The CDR3, as DNA: TGTGCCAGCCTGGGAATCTGGGGGGGGACCCAGTACTTC.

CDR3 coding DNA: TGTGCCAGCAGCGCCCAGGAGACCCAGTACTTC. It yields the protein CASSAQETQYF. This chain connects TRBV9 to TRBJ2-5, with D unclear. The V gene's germline CDR1 is SGDLS and CDR2 YYNGEE. This CDR3 is 11 amino acids long. V lost 3 bases to trimming and J lost 5 bases, with 5 bases between them. Using reference TRBV9 and TRBJ2-5 for the parts outside the CDR3, the full variable domain is DSGVTQTPKHLITATGQRVTLRCSPRSGDLSVYWYQQSLDQGLQFLIQYYNGEERAKGNILERFSAQQFPDLHSELNLSSLELGDSALYFCASSAQETQYFGPGTRLLVL.

This chain uses TRBV4-1 with TRBJ2-7; unclear D gene. In germline, CDR1 is MGHRA, CDR2 YSYEKL. This CDR3 contains 13 residues. V gave up 0 bases and J gave up 4 bases, with 7 bases separating them. The CDR3 sequence: CASSQDPFYEQYF. The CDR3 coding sequence is TGCGCCAGCAGCCAAGACCCTTTTTACGAGCAGTACTTC.

The count of this clone is one. The V gene is TRBV6-6, the J gene TRBJ1-1; D is possibly TRBD1 (5 bases). Per the germline V gene, CDR1 is MNHNY and CDR2 is SVGAGI (reference sequence). This CDR3 region has 14 residues. V was pared by 0 bases and J by 3 bases, with 8 bases between. The CDR3 sequence: CASSYSSRDTEAFF. The CDR3 DNA sequence: TGTGCCAGCAGTTACTCGAGCAGGGACACTGAAGCTTTCTTT.

The chain couples TRBV7-9 to TRBJ1-4, with a possible D match to TRBD1 (6 bases). This CDR3 region has 15 residues. Trimming pared 10 bases from V and 0 bases from J, leaving 15 bases between. Germline assignment: CDR1 SEHNR and CDR2 FQNEAQ (reference sequence). CDR3 residues: CATITGRATNEKLFF. The CDR3 coding sequence is TGTGCCACAATAACAGGGCGAGCAACTAATGAAAAACTGTTTTTT. The whole variable domain, remainder taken from reference TRBV7-9 and TRBJ1-4, is DTGVSQNPRHKITKRGQNVTFRCDPISEHNRLYWYRQTLGQGPEFLTYFQNEAQLEKSRLLSDRFSAERPKGSFSTLEIQRTEQGDSAMYLCATITGRATNEKLFFGSGTQLSVL.

V and J are TRBV5-4 and TRBJ1-1, with TRBD1 matching 7 bases. The germline V gene has CDR1 SGHNT and CDR2 YYREEE (reference sequence). V trimming: 5 bases; J trimming: 4 bases; junction bases outside the gene matches: 5. The CDR3 contains 13 residues. CDR3 sequence reads: CASSSQGRTEAFF. In nucleotides, the CDR3 is TGTGCCAGCAGTTCACAGGGGCGCACTGAAGCTTTCTTT. Filled out from reference TRBV5-4 and TRBJ1-1, the complete variable domain reads ETGVTQSPTHLIKTRGQQVTLRCSSQSGHNTVSWYQQALGQGPQFIFQYYREEENGRGNFPPRFSGLQFPNYSSELNVNALELDDSALYLCASSSQGRTEAFFGQGTRLTVV.

V and J are TRBV5-1 and TRBJ2-5; tentative D call: TRBD2 (6 bases). The germline V and J ends were trimmed by 4 bases and 5 bases, with 12 bases remaining between them. Germline V gene data show CDR1 as SGHRS and CDR2 as YFSETQ. The CDR3 runs 13 residues. CDR3 in amino acids: CASSPERAETQYF. CDR3 nucleotides: TGCGCCAGCAGCCCGGAGCGGGCGGAGACCCAGTACTTC.

The CDR3 sequence is CASSSTGSSYNSPLHF. In nucleotides, the CDR3 is TGTGCCAGCAGCTCGACGGGGAGCTCCTATAATTCACCCCTCCACTTT. The J gene is TRBJ1-6, the V gene TRBV7-9; unclear D gene. The CDR3 extends over 16 amino acids. V was trimmed by 4 bases and J by 0 bases, leaving 10 bases between them. The germline CDR1 and CDR2 sequences are SEHNR and FQNEAQ (reference sequence).

This chain links TRBV5-1 with TRBJ1-4; D is uncertain. CDR3 length: 16 residues. In germline, CDR1 is SGHRS, CDR2 YFSETQ. Trimming cost V 5 bases and J 7 bases, with 21 bases left between them. The DNA for the CDR3 is TGCGCCAGCAGACCAGGAGGCGATTTTAGTTCTGAAAAACTGTTTTTT. Its protein is CASRPGGDFSSEKLFF.

The rearrangement links TRBV7-2 to TRBJ1-5; D remains ambiguous. V lost 4 bases and J 4 bases, leaving 14 bases between the germline ends. The CDR3 runs 15 residues. The V gene's germline CDR1 is SGHTA and CDR2 FQGNSA. The CDR3 coding sequence is TGTGCCAGCAGCTCCCAGTTCGGCGGAAATCAGCCCCAGCATTTT. The encoded protein is CASSSQFGGNQPQHF.

The chain links TRBV2 to TRBJ1-1; D not resolved. The CDR3 spans 13 residues. V shed 8 bases and J shed 2 bases, with 12 bases lying between them. CDR1 SNHLY and CDR2 FYNNEI come from the germline V gene. CDR3 in amino acids: CASPRMANTEAFF. DNA for the CDR3: TGTGCCAGCCCCCGAATGGCAAACACTGAAGCTTTCTTT.

The chain is built from TRBV27 and TRBJ1-2, with D possibly matching TRBD1 (6 bases). Germline assignment: CDR1 MNHEY and CDR2 SMNVEV (reference sequence). The CDR3 extends over 13 amino acids. Trimming removed 4 bases at V and 3 bases at J, with 9 bases between. The DNA for the CDR3 is TGTGCCAGCAGTTGGCCAGGGGACTATGGCTACACCTTC. This encodes CASSWPGDYGYTF.

The CDR3 DNA follows: TGTGCCAGCAGTTTACCTCTTCGGGGGGAAAAACTGTTTTTT. Translated, it gives CASSLPLRGEKLFF. The chain combines TRBV28 with TRBJ1-4; TRBD1 might be the D (5 bases). V was pared by 2 bases and J by 8 bases, with 12 bases between. This CDR3 contains 14 residues. Germline V CDR1 and CDR2: MDHEN, SYDVKM.